The 20 T cell receptor beta chains in this list originate from one sample, sequenced in a study of a mutant IDH1 vaccine in newly diagnosed glioma. TCRdb keeps only in-frame clones here, not all; method: immunoSEQ multiplex PCR. The table lists about 46,000 clones, almost 95% of them singletons, with more than 2% in the top ten. Noted time point: week 35, safety follow-up. Doses comprised 300 ug of mutant IDH1 20-mer peptide each, plus topical imiquimod. No antigen has been assigned to these receptors. Specimen: PBMCs, collected from a glioma patient whose treatment included an IDH1 peptide vaccine. The receptors derive from a man aged 45-65 years with glioma.

The chain carries TRBV5-6 and TRBJ2-6; the D gene is possibly TRBD1 (5 bases). The CDR3 totals 15 residues. V shed 4 bases and J shed 0 bases, with 8 bases lying between them. Germline CDR1 reads SGHDT; CDR2 reads YYEEEE. CDR3 DNA: TGTGCCAGCAGCGAAGACAGCTCTGGGGCCAACGTCCTGACTTTC. Translation: CASSEDSSGANVLTF.

The chain joins TRBV7-2 to TRBJ2-5; D perhaps matches TRBD2 (5 bases). The CDR3 totals 12 residues. Germline-derived CDR1 and CDR2 are SGHTA and FQGNSA. Trimming removed 5 bases from V and 12 bases from J, with 16 bases in between. The CDR3, as DNA: TGTGCCAGCAGCCTACCTGGAGGAACAAAGTACTTC. Protein: CASSLPGGTKYF. The whole variable domain, filled in from reference TRBV7-2 and TRBJ2-5, reads GAGVSQSPSNKVTEKGKDVELRCDPISGHTALYWYRQSLGQGLEFLIYFQGNSAPDKSGLPSDRFSAERTGGSVSTLTIQRTQQEDSAVYLCASSLPGGTKYFGPGTRLLVL.

This chain connects TRBV6-5 to TRBJ2-5, with TRBD2 matching over 12 bases. CDR3 length equals 15 residues. Germline values: CDR1 MNHEY, CDR2 SVGAGI. The trim removed 7 bases at V and 4 bases at J, leaving 7 bases unmatched. In DNA, the CDR3 is TGTGCCAGCAAAAGGACTAGCGGGAAGGGAGAGACCCAGTACTTC. Residues: CASKRTSGKGETQYF.

A single count supports this clone. V is TRBV5-1 and J is TRBJ2-1; 10 bases agree with TRBD2. Germline CDR1 and CDR2: SGHRS and YFSETQ. This CDR3 region has 15 residues. V was pared by 4 bases and J by 13 bases, with 14 bases of the junction left unmatched. The CDR3 DNA is TGCGCCAGCAGCGCGGACCCTAGCGGGGGCCCCCGTCAGTTCTTC. Protein product: CASSADPSGGPRQFF. Variable domain in full (rest from reference TRBV5-1 and TRBJ2-1): KAGVTQTPRYLIKTRGQQVTLSCSPISGHRSVSWYQQTPGQGLQFLFEYFSETQRNKGNFPGRFSGRQFSNSRSEMNVSTLELGDSALYLCASSADPSGGPRQFFGPGTRLTVL.

The J gene is TRBJ1-3, the V gene TRBV28; D is ambiguous. With 7 bases removed from V and 4 bases from J, the gap between germline ends came to 14 bases. Per germline, CDR1 MDHEN and CDR2 SYDVKM. There are 14 residues in the CDR3. CDR3: CASINWGTGNTIYF. In nucleotides, the CDR3 is TGTGCCAGCATAAATTGGGGAACCGGAAACACCATATATTTT.

The rearrangement uses TRBV27 and TRBJ2-7, with a weak D call TRBD2 (7 bases). V was clipped by 6 bases and J by 3 bases, with 15 bases between them. CDR3 size: 14 residues. Germline CDR1 reads MNHEY; CDR2 reads SMNVEV (reference sequence). CDR3 sequence reads: CASRGEGTFYEQYF. The CDR3 DNA sequence: TGTGCCAGCAGGGGGGAGGGGACATTCTACGAGCAGTACTTC.

This chain joins TRBV4-2 and TRBJ2-3; 9 positions agree with TRBD2. Per the germline V gene, CDR1 is LGHNA and CDR2 is YNFKEQ. J lost 4 bases, V lost 0 bases, and 2 bases had no gene match. There are 15 residues in the CDR3. This CDR3 reads CASSQDRGGADTQYF. In DNA form, the CDR3 reads TGTGCCAGCAGCCAAGATCGCGGGGGGGCAGATACGCAGTATTTT.

This clone appeared a single time. The chain links TRBV7-2 to TRBJ1-6, with 10 bases that match TRBD1. The CDR3 consists of 16 residues. Unmatched junction bases numbered 4, after V lost 1 base and J lost 7 bases. Germline lookup yields CDR1 SGHTA and CDR2 FQGNSA. As DNA, the CDR3 is TGTGCCAGCAGCTTAGGACAGGGGGCTAGAAATTCACCCCTCCACTTT. Its translation: CASSLGQGARNSPLHF.

This clone was seen a single time. The genes are TRBV4-2 and TRBJ2-1; TRBD2 agrees at 14 bases. This CDR3 is 16 amino acids long. Germline V gene lookup returns CDR1 LGHNA and CDR2 YNFKEQ. Germline trimming cut 2 bases from V and 9 bases from J; bases unmatched to any gene: 6. DNA of the CDR3: TGTGCCAGCAGCCAAACCAGACTAGCGGGGGGGACTGAGCAGTTCTTC. Encoded protein: CASSQTRLAGGTEQFF.

This chain links TRBV7-8 with TRBJ1-5; D call uncertain. This CDR3 is 13 amino acids long. Trimming removed 5 bases at V and 5 bases at J, with 10 bases between. Germline V lookup: CDR1 SGHVS, CDR2 FQNEAQ. CDR3 loop: CASSPEPHQPQHF. The CDR3 DNA reads TGTGCCAGCAGCCCCGAGCCGCATCAGCCCCAGCATTTT. Together with reference TRBV7-8 and TRBJ1-5, the CDR3 gives the full variable domain: GAGVSQSPRYKVAKRGQDVALRCDPISGHVSLFWYQQALGQGPEFLTYFQNEAQLDKSGLPSDRFFAERPEGSVSTLKIQRTQQEDSAVYLCASSPEPHQPQHFGDGTRLSIL.

This clone occurred once. The chain employs TRBV5-6 and TRBJ2-7, with 7 bases aligning to TRBD2. Germline V gene sequence: CDR1 SGHDT, CDR2 YYEEEE. Trimming cost V 0 bases and J 0 bases; bases outside gene matches: 9. The CDR3 totals 17 residues. This CDR3 is CASSLEGRGTSSYEQYF. In DNA, the CDR3 is TGTGCCAGCAGCTTGGAGGGGCGGGGGACCAGCTCCTACGAGCAGTACTTC. The variable domain in full, completed from reference TRBV5-6 and TRBJ2-7, reads DAGVTQSPTHLIKTRGQQVTLRCSPKSGHDTVSWYQQALGQGPQFIFQYYEEEERQRGNFPDRFSGHQFPNYSSELNVNALLLGDSALYLCASSLEGRGTSSYEQYFGPGTRLTVT.

The rearrangement links TRBV9 to TRBJ2-3; D unclear. Germline-derived CDR1 and CDR2 are SGDLS and YYNGEE. The CDR3 loop spans 16 amino acids. Trimming took 0 bases from V and 5 from J, leaving 16 bases between them. In DNA, the CDR3 is TGTGCCAGCAGCGTAGGTCCCTTTGCCCCACAAGATACGCAGTATTTT. As protein: CASSVGPFAPQDTQYF.

The rearrangement joins TRBV18 to TRBJ1-4; 7 bases are a match to TRBD1. The length of the CDR3 is 15 residues. With V trimmed by 4 bases and J by 4 bases, 6 bases remained unmatched. Germline CDR1 and CDR2: KGHSH and LQKENI. CDR3 in DNA: TGTGCCAGCTCACACGACAGGGCTCGTAATGAAAAACTGTTTTTT. Its translation is CASSHDRARNEKLFF.

This clone was picked up a small number of times. The V call is TRBV29-1, the J call TRBJ2-6; TRBD2 matches 8 bases. CDR1 is SQVTM, CDR2 ANQGSEA, per germline. V shed 6 bases, J shed 3 bases, and the junction held 10 bases outside the gene matches. This CDR3 is built from 16 residues. CDR3 loop: CSVAKVAGSGANVLTF. The CDR3 coding sequence is TGCAGCGTCGCGAAGGTAGCGGGAAGTGGGGCCAACGTCCTGACTTTC.

This clone occurred a few times. J is TRBJ2-5 and V is TRBV30; D uncertain. CDR3 length: 14 residues. Per the germline V gene, CDR1 is GTSNPN and CDR2 is SVGIG (reference sequence). V lost 3 bases and J lost 1, with 12 bases in between. CDR3: CAWSPGQLQETQYF. The CDR3 region has the DNA TGTGCCTGGAGCCCCGGGCAGCTCCAAGAGACCCAGTACTTC.

V gene TRBV5-6 combines with J gene TRBJ2-2, with 9 bases aligning to TRBD1. This CDR3 comprises 15 residues. The V gene's germline CDR1 is SGHDT and CDR2 YYEEEE. The V segment lost 5 bases and the J segment 5 bases; nucleotides outside the gene matches: 7. The CDR3 is CASSTGTGITGELFF. For the CDR3, the DNA is TGTGCCAGCAGTACCGGGACAGGGATTACCGGGGAGCTGTTTTTT.

The chain links TRBV2 to TRBJ1-2; possibly TRBD1 for D (5 bases). Trimming took 3 bases from V and 2 from J, leaving 10 bases between them. The length of the CDR3 is 14 residues. Germline V gives CDR1 SNHLY, CDR2 FYNNEI. CDR3 protein: CASSEQGPNYGYTF. The DNA of the CDR3 is TGTGCCAGCAGTGAGCAGGGCCCGAACTATGGCTACACCTTC.

The chain carries TRBV5-1 and TRBJ2-7, with D maybe TRBD2 (6 bases). The CDR3 totals 14 residues. Germline-derived CDR1 and CDR2 are SGHRS and YFSETQ. The germline V and J ends were trimmed by 3 bases and 2 bases, with 12 bases remaining between them. CDR3 nucleotide sequence: TGCGCCAGCAGCTCGGGACCGGGGGCCTACGAGCAGTACTTC. Amino acid sequence: CASSSGPGAYEQYF.

CDR3 nucleotide sequence: TGTGCCAGCAGCTCCGAGACAGGGGACGAGCAGTACTTC. This translates into CASSSETGDEQYF. This chain joins TRBV7-8 and TRBJ2-7; 8 nucleotides match TRBD1. The CDR3 sequence is 13 residues long. Germline V gene data show CDR1 as SGHVS and CDR2 as FQNEAQ. V lost 4 bases to trimming and J lost 5 bases; unmatched junction nucleotides: 4.

This sequence joins TRBV5-1 and TRBJ1-5, with 7 bases fitting TRBD1. The CDR3 extends over 15 amino acids. V lost 5 bases and J lost 4; bases outside the gene matches: 9. CDR1 and CDR2 (germline): SGHRS, YFSETQ. DNA for the CDR3: TGCGCCAGCAGTTTACTACCAGGGGGGAATCAGCCCCAGCATTTT. It yields the protein CASSLLPGGNQPQHF.